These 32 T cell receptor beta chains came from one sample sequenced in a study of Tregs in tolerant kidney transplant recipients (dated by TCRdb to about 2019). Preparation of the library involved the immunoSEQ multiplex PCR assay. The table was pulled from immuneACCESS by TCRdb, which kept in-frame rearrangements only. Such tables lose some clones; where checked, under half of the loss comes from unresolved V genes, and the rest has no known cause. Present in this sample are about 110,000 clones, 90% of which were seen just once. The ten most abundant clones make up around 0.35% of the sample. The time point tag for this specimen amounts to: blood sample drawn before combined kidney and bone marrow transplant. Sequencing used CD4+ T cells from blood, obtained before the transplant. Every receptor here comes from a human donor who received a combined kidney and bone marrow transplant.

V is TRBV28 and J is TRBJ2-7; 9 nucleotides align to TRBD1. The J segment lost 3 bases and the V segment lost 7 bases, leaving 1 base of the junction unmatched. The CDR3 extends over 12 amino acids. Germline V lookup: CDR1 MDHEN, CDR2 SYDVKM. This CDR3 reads CASTTGGYEQYF. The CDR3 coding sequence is TGTGCCAGCACGACAGGGGGCTACGAGCAGTACTTC.

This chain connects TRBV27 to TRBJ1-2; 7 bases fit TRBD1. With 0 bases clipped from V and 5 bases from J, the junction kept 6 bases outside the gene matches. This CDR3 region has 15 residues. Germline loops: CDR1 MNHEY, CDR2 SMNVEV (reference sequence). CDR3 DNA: TGTGCCAGCAGTTTATCCCCCGGGACAGATTATGGCTACACCTTC. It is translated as CASSLSPGTDYGYTF.

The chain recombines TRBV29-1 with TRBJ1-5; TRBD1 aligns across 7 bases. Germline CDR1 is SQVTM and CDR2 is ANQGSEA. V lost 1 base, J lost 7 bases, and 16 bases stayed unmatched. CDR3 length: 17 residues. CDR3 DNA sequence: TGCAGCGTTGAAGGCAGTACAGGGGAGTGGACTGGGCAGCCCCAGCATTTT. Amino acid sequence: CSVEGSTGEWTGQPQHF.

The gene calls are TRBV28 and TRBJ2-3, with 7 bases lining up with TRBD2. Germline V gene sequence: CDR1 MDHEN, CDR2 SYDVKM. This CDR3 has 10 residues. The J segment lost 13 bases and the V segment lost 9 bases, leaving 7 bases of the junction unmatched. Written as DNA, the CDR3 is TGTGCCAGTAGGGACTATAAGGAGTATTTT. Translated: CASRDYKEYF.

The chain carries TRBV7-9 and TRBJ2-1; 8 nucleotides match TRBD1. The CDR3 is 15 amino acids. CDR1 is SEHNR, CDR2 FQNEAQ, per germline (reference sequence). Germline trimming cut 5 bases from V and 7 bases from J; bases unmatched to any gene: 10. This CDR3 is CASSPVRDRLNEQFF. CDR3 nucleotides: TGTGCCAGCAGCCCGGTGCGGGACAGGCTTAATGAGCAGTTCTTC. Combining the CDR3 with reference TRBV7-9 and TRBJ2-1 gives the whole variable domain DTGVSQNPRHKITKRGQNVTFRCDPISEHNRLYWYRQTLGQGPEFLTYFQNEAQLEKSRLLSDRFSAERPKGSFSTLEIQRTEQGDSAMYLCASSPVRDRLNEQFFGPGTRLTVL.

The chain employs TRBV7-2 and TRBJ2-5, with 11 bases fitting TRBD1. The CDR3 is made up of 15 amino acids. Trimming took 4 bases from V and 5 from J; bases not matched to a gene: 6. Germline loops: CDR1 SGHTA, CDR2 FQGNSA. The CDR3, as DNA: TGTGCCAGCAGCTCGGGGACAGGGGGTATGGAGACCCAGTACTTC. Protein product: CASSSGTGGMETQYF.

The CDR3 region has the DNA TGTGCCAGCAGCTTCTGGGGGCCGAGTGGCTACACCTTC. Translating gives CASSFWGPSGYTF. V and J are TRBV5-4 and TRBJ1-2; TRBD1 is a possible D gene (6 bases). Germline V gene sequence: CDR1 SGHNT, CDR2 YYREEE (reference sequence). V dropped 2 bases and J dropped 7 bases, with 12 bases sitting between them. The CDR3 consists of 13 residues.

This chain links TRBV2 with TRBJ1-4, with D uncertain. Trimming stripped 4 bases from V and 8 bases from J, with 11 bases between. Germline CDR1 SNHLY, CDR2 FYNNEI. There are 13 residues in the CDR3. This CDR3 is CASSVDFGEKLFF. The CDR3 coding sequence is TGTGCCAGCAGTGTTGACTTCGGGGAAAAACTGTTTTTT.

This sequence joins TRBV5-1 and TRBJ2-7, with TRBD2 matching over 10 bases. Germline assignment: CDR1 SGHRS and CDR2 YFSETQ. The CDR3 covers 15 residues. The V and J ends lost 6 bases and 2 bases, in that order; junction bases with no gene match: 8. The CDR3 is CASTRSGGTPYEQYF. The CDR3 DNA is TGCGCCAGCACCCGTAGCGGGGGGACTCCCTACGAGCAGTACTTC.

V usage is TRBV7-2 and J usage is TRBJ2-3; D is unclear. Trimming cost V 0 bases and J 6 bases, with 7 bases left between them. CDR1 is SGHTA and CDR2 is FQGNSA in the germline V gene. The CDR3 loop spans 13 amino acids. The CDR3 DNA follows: TGTGCCAGCAGCTTAGCGATTCGGGATACGCAGTATTTT. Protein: CASSLAIRDTQYF.

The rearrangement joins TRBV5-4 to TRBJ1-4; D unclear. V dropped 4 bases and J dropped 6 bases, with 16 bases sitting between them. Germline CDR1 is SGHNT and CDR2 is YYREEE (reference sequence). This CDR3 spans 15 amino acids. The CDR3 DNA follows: TGTGCCAGCAGCCCTGGGTCCGGGTTCGATGAAAAACTGTTTTTT. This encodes CASSPGSGFDEKLFF.

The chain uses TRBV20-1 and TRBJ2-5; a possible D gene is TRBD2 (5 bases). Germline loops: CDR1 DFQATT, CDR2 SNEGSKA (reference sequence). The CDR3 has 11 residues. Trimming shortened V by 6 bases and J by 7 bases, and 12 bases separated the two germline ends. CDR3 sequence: CSARKGGTQYF. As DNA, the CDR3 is TGCAGTGCCAGAAAAGGAGGGACCCAGTACTTC.

The CDR3 is CAISDRQTRSGANVLTF. DNA of the CDR3: TGTGCCATCAGTGACAGACAGACCCGCTCTGGGGCCAACGTCCTGACTTTC. V is TRBV10-3 and J is TRBJ2-6; possible D gene TRBD1, 5 bases. Germline loops: CDR1 ENHRY, CDR2 SYGVKD. The germline V and J ends were trimmed by 3 bases and 0 bases, with 12 bases remaining between them. This CDR3 is 17 amino acids long.

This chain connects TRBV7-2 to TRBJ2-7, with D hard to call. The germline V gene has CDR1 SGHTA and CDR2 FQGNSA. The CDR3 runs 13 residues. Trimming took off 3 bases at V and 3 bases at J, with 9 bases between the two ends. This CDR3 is CASSFSLIYEQYF. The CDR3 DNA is TGTGCCAGCAGCTTTAGTCTTATCTACGAGCAGTACTTC. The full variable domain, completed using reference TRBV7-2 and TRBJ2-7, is GAGVSQSPSNKVTEKGKDVELRCDPISGHTALYWYRQSLGQGLEFLIYFQGNSAPDKSGLPSDRFSAERTGGSVSTLTIQRTQQEDSAVYLCASSFSLIYEQYFGPGTRLTVT.

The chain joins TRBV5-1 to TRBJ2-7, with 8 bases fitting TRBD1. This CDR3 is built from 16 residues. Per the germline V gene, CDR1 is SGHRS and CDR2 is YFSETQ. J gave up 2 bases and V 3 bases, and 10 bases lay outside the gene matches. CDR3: CASSWGPRTGTYEQYF. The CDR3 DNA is TGCGCCAGCAGCTGGGGCCCCCGGACAGGGACCTACGAGCAGTACTTC.

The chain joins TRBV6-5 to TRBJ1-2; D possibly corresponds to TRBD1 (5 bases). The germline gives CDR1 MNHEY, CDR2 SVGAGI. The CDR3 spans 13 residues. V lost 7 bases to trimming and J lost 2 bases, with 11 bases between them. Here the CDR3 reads CASTEGPNYGYTF. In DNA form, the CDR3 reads TGTGCCAGCACGGAGGGGCCAAACTATGGCTACACCTTC.

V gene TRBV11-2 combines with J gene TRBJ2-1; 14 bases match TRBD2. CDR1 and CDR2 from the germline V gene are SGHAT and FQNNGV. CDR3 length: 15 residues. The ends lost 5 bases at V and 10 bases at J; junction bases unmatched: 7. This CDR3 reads CASSPGLAGVGEQFF. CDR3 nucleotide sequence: TGTGCCAGCAGCCCGGGACTAGCGGGGGTGGGAGAGCAGTTCTTC.

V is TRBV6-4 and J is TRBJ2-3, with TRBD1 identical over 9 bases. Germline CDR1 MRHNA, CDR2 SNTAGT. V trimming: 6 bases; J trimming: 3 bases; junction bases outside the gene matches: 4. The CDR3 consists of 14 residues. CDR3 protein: CASSRDRATDTQYF. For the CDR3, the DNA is TGTGCCAGCAGCCGGGACAGGGCAACAGATACGCAGTATTTT.

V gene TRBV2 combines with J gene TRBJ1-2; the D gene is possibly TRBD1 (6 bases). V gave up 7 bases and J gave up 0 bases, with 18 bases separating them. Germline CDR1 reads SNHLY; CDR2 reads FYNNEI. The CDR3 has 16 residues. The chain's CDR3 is CASILQPGTTNYGYTF. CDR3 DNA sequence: TGTGCCAGCATCCTACAACCCGGGACAACTAACTATGGCTACACCTTC.

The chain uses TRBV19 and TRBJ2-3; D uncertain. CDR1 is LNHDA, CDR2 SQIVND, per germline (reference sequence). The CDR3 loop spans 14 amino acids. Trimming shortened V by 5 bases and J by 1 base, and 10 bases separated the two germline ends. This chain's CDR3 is CASSAPSGTDTQYF. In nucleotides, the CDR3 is TGTGCCAGTAGTGCACCAAGCGGCACAGATACGCAGTATTTT. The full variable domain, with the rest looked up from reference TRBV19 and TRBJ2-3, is DGGITQSPKYLFRKEGQNVTLSCEQNLNHDAMYWYRQDPGQGLRLIYYSQIVNDFQKGDIAEGYSVSREKKESFPLTVTSAQKNPTAFYLCASSAPSGTDTQYFGPGTRLTVL.

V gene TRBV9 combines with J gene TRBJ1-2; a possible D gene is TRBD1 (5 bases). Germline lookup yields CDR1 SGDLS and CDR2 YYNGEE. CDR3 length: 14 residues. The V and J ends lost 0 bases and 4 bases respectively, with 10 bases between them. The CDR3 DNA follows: TGTGCCAGCAGCGTAGAAGGGGCAGGCTATGGCTACACCTTC. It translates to CASSVEGAGYGYTF.

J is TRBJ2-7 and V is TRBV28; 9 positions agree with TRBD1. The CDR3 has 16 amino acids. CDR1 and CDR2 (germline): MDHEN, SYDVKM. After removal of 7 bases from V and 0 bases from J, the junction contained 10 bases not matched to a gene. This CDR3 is CASTSGGQGPSYEQYF. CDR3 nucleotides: TGTGCCAGCACATCCGGGGGACAGGGACCCTCCTACGAGCAGTACTTC.

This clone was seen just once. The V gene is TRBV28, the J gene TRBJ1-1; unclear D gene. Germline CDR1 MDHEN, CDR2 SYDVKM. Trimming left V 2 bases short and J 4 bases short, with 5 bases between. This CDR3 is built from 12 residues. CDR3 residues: CASSLTGTEAFF. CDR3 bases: TGTGCCAGCAGTTTAACGGGCACTGAAGCTTTCTTT.

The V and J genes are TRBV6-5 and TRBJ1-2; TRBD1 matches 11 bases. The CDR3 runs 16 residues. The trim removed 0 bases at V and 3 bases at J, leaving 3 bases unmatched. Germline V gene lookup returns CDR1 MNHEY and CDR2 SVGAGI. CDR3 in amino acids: CASSYSGTGGYYGYTF. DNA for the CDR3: TGTGCCAGCAGTTACTCGGGGACAGGGGGGTACTATGGCTACACCTTC.

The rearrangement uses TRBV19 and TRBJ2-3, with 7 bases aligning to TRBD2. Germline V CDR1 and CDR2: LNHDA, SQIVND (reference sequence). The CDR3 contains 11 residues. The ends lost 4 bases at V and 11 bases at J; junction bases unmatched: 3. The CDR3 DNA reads TGTGCCAGTAGTAAGGGGAGGGGGCAGTATTTT. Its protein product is CASSKGRGQYF.

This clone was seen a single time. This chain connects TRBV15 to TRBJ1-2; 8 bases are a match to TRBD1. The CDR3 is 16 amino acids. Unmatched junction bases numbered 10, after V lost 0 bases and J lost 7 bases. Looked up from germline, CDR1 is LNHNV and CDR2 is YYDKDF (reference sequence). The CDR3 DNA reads TGTGCCACCAGCAGAGAAGATTCGCAGGGGGCGCTTGGCTACACCTTC. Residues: CATSREDSQGALGYTF.

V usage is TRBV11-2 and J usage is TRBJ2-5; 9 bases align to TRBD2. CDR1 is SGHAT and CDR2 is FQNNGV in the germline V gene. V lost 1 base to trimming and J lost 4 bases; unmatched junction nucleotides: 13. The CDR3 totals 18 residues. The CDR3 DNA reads TGTGCCAGCAGCTTAGGGGGTAGCGGGAGATGGTTGGGAGAGACCCAGTACTTC. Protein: CASSLGGSGRWLGETQYF.

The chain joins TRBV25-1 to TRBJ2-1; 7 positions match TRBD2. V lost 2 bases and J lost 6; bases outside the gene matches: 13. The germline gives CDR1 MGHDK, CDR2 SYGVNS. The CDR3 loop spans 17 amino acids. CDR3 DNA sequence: TGTGCCAGCAGTGAACCGAGCGGGAATAATCCCTCCAATGAGCAGTTCTTC. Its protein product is CASSEPSGNNPSNEQFF.

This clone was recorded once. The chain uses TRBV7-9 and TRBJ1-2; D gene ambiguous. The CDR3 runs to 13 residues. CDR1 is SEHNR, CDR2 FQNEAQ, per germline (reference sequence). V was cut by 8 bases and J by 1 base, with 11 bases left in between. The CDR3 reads CASANPGNYGYTF. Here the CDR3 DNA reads TGTGCCAGCGCTAATCCGGGTAACTATGGCTACACCTTC.

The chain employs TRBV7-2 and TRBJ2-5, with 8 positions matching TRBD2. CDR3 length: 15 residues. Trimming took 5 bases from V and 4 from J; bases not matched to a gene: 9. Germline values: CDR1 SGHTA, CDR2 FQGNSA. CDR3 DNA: TGTGCCAGCAGCCGCCAAGCGGGAGCGCGAGAGACCCAGTACTTC. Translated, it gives CASSRQAGARETQYF.

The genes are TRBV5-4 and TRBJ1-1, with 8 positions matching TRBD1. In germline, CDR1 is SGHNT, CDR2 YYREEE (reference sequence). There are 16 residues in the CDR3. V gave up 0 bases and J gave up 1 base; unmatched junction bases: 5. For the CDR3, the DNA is TGTGCCAGCAGCTTGGGGACAGGGATTGGGAACACTGAAGCTTTCTTT. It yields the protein CASSLGTGIGNTEAFF.

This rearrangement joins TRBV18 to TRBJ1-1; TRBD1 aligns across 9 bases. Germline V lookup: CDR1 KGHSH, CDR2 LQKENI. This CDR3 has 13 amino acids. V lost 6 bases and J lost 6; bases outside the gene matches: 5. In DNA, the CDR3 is TGTGCCAGCTCTCTCGGACAGGGGTCTGAAGCTTTCTTT. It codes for CASSLGQGSEAFF.